This entry lists 9 T cell receptor beta chains sequenced from one sample in a study of T cell repertoires in ileal Crohn's disease. The assay was immunoSEQ multiplex PCR, and TCRdb's table has in-frame clones only and misses some. There are 13,000 or so clones in the sample; around four fifths occur only once, and around 4.3% lies in the top ten. Indicated time point: neoterminal ileum biopsy at postoperative endoscopy, about 6 months after surgery. Input material: ileal tissue. These receptors came from an adult with Crohn's disease.

This clone turned up a few times. The chain is built from TRBV7-3 and TRBJ2-3; weak D call: TRBD1 (6 bases). The germline CDR1 and CDR2 sequences are SGHTA and FQGTGA. The CDR3 sequence is 19 residues long. The V end was cut by 4 bases, the J end by 0 bases, with 23 bases between. Here the CDR3 DNA reads TGTGCCAGCAGCTCGAGGGGGAGCGGATATGAGCCCAGCACAGATACGCAGTATTTT. Amino acid sequence: CASSSRGSGYEPSTDTQYF.

The chain combines TRBV6-5 with TRBJ2-1; a weak D match, TRBD1 (6 bases). V was shortened by 5 bases and J by 6 bases, with 11 bases between the two germline ends. There are 13 residues in the CDR3. Looked up from germline, CDR1 is MNHEY and CDR2 is SVGAGI. This CDR3 reads CASSPGQRNEQFF. CDR3 coding DNA: TGTGCCAGCAGTCCAGGACAGCGCAATGAGCAGTTCTTC.

J is TRBJ2-7 and V is TRBV5-1, with D perhaps TRBD2 (5 bases). The CDR3 is 15 amino acids. Germline CDR1 reads SGHRS; CDR2 reads YFSETQ. Trimming took off 5 bases at V and 2 bases at J, with 17 bases between the two ends. The CDR3 bases are TGCGCCAGCAGTAAGCGGCCATTAAGGCCCTACGAGCAGTACTTC. Its protein is CASSKRPLRPYEQYF.

Note on this clone: The junction and the germline gene differ at one end; a read error may be behind it. The chain joins TRBV5-1 to TRBJ1-1; D gene ambiguous. This CDR3 comprises 12 residues. Germline-derived CDR1 and CDR2 are SGHRS and YFSETQ. The CDR3 loop reads CASSRTEVEVFF. The CDR3 DNA reads TGCGCCAGCAGCCGGACGGAGGTGGAAGTTTTCTTT.

Regarding this clone: In the same sample, other DNA sequences code for this CDR3. V gene TRBV9 combines with J gene TRBJ2-7; D unresolved. Germline loops: CDR1 SGDLS, CDR2 YYNGEE. This CDR3 comprises 14 residues. Between the trimmed V and J ends, which lost 0 bases and 2 bases, there was a span of 9 bases. This CDR3 is CASSVGAEPYEQYF. CDR3 bases: TGTGCCAGCAGCGTAGGGGCAGAACCCTACGAGCAGTACTTC.

This chain joins TRBV27 and TRBJ2-7; 7 bases align to TRBD2. Germline assignment: CDR1 MNHEY and CDR2 SMNVEV (reference sequence). J gave up 3 bases and V 2 bases, and 16 bases lay outside the gene matches. The CDR3 loop spans 18 amino acids. CDR3 sequence: CASSLPSGIFFPLYEQYF. The CDR3 region has the DNA TGTGCCAGCAGTTTACCGAGCGGGATCTTCTTCCCTCTCTACGAGCAGTACTTC.

The chain couples TRBV7-2 to TRBJ2-3, with D possibly matching TRBD2 (7 bases). Trimming took off 3 bases at V and 5 bases at J, with 15 bases between the two ends. CDR1 is SGHTA, CDR2 FQGNSA, per germline. The CDR3 is 15 amino acids. The CDR3 DNA is TGTGCCAGCAGCTTGACGGGGGGCCGGGGAGATACGCAGTATTTT. It codes for CASSLTGGRGDTQYF.

The chain is built from TRBV11-2 and TRBJ2-7, with 12 bases aligning to TRBD2. This CDR3 is 13 amino acids long. CDR1 is SGHAT and CDR2 is FQNNGV in the germline V gene. V dropped 8 bases and J dropped 2; count of bases not matched to a gene: 1. The CDR3: CASRLAGAYEQYF. CDR3 DNA sequence: TGTGCCAGCCGACTAGCGGGGGCCTACGAGCAGTACTTC. The full variable domain, in which reference TRBV11-2 and TRBJ2-7 provide the parts outside the CDR3, is EAGVAQSPRYKIIEKRQSVAFWCNPISGHATLYWYQQILGQGPKLLIQFQNNGVVDDSQLPKDRFSAERLKGVDSTLKIQPAKLEDSAVYLCASRLAGAYEQYFGPGTRLTVT.

This clone was detected a few times. Within the sample, other DNA sequences also encode this same CDR3. The V gene is TRBV19, the J gene TRBJ2-6; no clear D gene. V lost 3 bases, J lost 4 bases, and 10 bases lay in between. Germline V gives CDR1 LNHDA, CDR2 SQIVND (reference sequence). This CDR3 comprises 15 residues. CDR3 amino acids: CASSIGGQGANVLTF. In nucleotides, the CDR3 is TGTGCCAGTAGTATCGGTGGGCAGGGGGCCAACGTCCTGACTTTC. The full variable domain, with the rest looked up from reference TRBV19 and TRBJ2-6, is DGGITQSPKYLFRKEGQNVTLSCEQNLNHDAMYWYRQDPGQGLRLIYYSQIVNDFQKGDIAEGYSVSREKKESFPLTVTSAQKNPTAFYLCASSIGGQGANVLTFGAGSRLTVL.